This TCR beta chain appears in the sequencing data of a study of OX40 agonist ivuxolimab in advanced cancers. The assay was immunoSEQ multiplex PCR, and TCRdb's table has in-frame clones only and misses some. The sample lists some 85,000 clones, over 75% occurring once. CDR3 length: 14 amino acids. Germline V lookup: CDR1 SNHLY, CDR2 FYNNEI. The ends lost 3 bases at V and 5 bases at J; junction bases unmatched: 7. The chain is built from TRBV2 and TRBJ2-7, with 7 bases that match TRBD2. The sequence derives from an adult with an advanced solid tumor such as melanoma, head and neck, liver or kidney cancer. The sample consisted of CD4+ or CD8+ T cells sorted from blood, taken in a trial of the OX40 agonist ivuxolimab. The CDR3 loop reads CASSDSRLANEQYF. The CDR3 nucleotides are TGTGCCAGCAGTGATTCCCGACTAGCCAACGAGCAGTACTTC.